The present TCR beta chain was sequenced within a study of cytomegalovirus exposure and HLA in healthy donors. Points from the study as a whole: It was likely that a cluster of highly shared sequence variants was a sequencing artifact.

Remarks on this clone: No antigen is known for it.

The PCR had 60 Vbeta and 13 Jbeta primers. Measured with immunoSEQ multiplex PCR; TCRdb has only the in-frame clones, and not every one. The sample records 95,000 to 110,000 clones, approximately 74% being singletons. Samples came from healthy bone marrow donors. Sample: PBMCs. The sequence derives from a woman in her forties in good health and CMV-seropositive.

The CDR3 here is CAISEQDNQPQHF. CDR3 sequence (DNA): TGTGCCATCAGTGAGCAGGACAATCAGCCCCAGCATTTT. This chain uses TRBV10-3 with TRBJ1-5; no firm D call. V lost 2 bases and J 3 bases, leaving 5 bases between the germline ends. The CDR3 totals 13 residues. The V gene's germline CDR1 is ENHRY and CDR2 SYGVKD.